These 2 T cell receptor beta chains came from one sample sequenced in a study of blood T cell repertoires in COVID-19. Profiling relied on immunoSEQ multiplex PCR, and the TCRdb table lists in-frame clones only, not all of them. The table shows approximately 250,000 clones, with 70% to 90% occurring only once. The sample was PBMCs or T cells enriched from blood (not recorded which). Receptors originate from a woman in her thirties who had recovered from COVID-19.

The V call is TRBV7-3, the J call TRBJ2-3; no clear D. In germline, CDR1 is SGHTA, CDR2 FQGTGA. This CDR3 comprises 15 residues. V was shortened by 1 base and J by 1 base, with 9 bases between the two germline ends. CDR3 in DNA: TGTGCCAGCAGCTTAAATCTGGGCGGCACAGATACGCAGTATTTT. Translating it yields CASSLNLGGTDTQYF. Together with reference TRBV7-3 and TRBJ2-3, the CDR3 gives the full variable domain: GAGVSQTPSNKVTEKGKYVELRCDPISGHTALYWYRQSLGQGPEFLIYFQGTGAADDSGLPNDRFFAVRPEGSVSTLKIQRTERGDSAVYLCASSLNLGGTDTQYFGPGTRLTVL.

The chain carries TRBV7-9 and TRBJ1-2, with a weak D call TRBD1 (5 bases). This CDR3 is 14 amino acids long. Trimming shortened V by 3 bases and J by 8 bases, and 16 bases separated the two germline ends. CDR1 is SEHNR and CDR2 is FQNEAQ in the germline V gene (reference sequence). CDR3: CASSFTGGRLGYTF. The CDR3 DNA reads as TGTGCCAGCAGCTTTACAGGCGGTCGGTTGGGCTACACCTTC.